This is a list of T cell receptor beta chains from one sample in a study of OX40 agonist ivuxolimab in advanced cancers. Generated by immunoSEQ multiplex PCR, the TCRdb table keeps only in-frame clones and is missing some. The table lists about 130,000 clones, about 93% of them singletons. This material consisted of CD4+ or CD8+ T cells sorted from blood, taken in a trial of the OX40 agonist ivuxolimab. The receptor set was obtained from an adult with an advanced solid tumor such as melanoma, head and neck, liver or kidney cancer. Both conserved end residues are part of each CDR3. The D gene is left open where the match is weak. Size values are once, few and many counts, or a class for expanded clones, and some rows have none.

d_gene: -; abundance: -; j_gene: TRBJ2-1; v_gene: TRBV18; CDR3aa: CASSPPKGVVNNEQFF; CDR3nt: TGTGCCAGCTCACCCCCGAAGGGCGTAGTAAACAATGAGCAGTTCTTC
d_gene: -; abundance: -; j_gene: TRBJ1-1; v_gene: TRBV10-1; CDR3aa: CASSDEKNTEAFF; CDR3nt: TGCGCCAGCAGTGACGAGAAGAACACTGAAGCTTTCTTT
d_gene: TRBD1; abundance: -; j_gene: TRBJ2-2; v_gene: TRBV9; CDR3aa: CASSVGTGGTGELFF; CDR3nt: TGTGCCAGCAGCGTAGGAACAGGGGGGACCGGGGAGCTGTTTTTT
d_gene: -; abundance: once; j_gene: TRBJ1-4; v_gene: TRBV5-3; CDR3aa: CASSWMTGEKLFF; CDR3nt: TGTGCCAGCAGCTGGATGACAGGTGAAAAACTGTTTTTT
d_gene: TRBD1; abundance: -; j_gene: TRBJ1-2; v_gene: TRBV28; CDR3aa: CASSIPTGGYGYTF; CDR3nt: TGTGCCAGCAGTATCCCGACAGGGGGGTATGGCTACACCTTC
d_gene: TRBD1; abundance: -; j_gene: TRBJ1-5; v_gene: TRBV6-6; CDR3aa: CASRPGGEPQHF; CDR3nt: TGTGCCAGCAGACCAGGGGGGGAGCCCCAGCATTTT
d_gene: TRBD2; abundance: -; j_gene: TRBJ2-1; v_gene: TRBV4-3; CDR3aa: CASSQEVESGSWSFLNEQFF; CDR3nt: TGCGCCAGCAGCCAAGAAGTCGAAAGCGGGAGTTGGTCTTTCCTTAATGAGCAGTTCTTC
d_gene: -; abundance: -; j_gene: TRBJ1-4; v_gene: TRBV25-1; CDR3aa: CASSEGGSVNEKLFF; CDR3nt: TGTGCCAGCAGTGAAGGCGGGTCGGTGAATGAAAAACTGTTTTTT
d_gene: -; abundance: -; j_gene: TRBJ2-3; v_gene: TRBV5-4; CDR3aa: CASSLPGSTDTQYF; CDR3nt: TGTGCCAGCAGCTTACCGGGGAGCACAGATACGCAGTATTTT
d_gene: -; abundance: -; j_gene: TRBJ1-5; v_gene: TRBV6-6; CDR3aa: CASSYGGSNQPQHF; CDR3nt: TGTGCCAGCAGTTACGGGGGAAGCAATCAGCCCCAGCATTTT
d_gene: -; abundance: -; j_gene: TRBJ1-2; v_gene: TRBV4-1; CDR3aa: CASSADRGADGYTF; CDR3nt: TGCGCCAGCAGCGCAGACCGGGGGGCGGACGGCTACACCTTC
d_gene: -; abundance: -; j_gene: TRBJ1-4; v_gene: TRBV5-1; CDR3aa: CASSLGVQEKLFF; CDR3nt: TGCGCCAGCAGCTTGGGGGTGCAGGAAAAACTGTTTTTT
d_gene: TRBD1; abundance: -; j_gene: TRBJ2-5; v_gene: TRBV19; CDR3aa: CATSDRAKAQYF; CDR3nt: TGTGCCACCTCGGACAGGGCTAAGGCCCAGTACTTC
d_gene: TRBD1; abundance: -; j_gene: TRBJ1-1; v_gene: TRBV18; CDR3aa: CASSPWGGSGQGGLTAEAFF; CDR3nt: TGTGCCAGCTCACCATGGGGGGGGTCTGGCCAGGGGGGTTTGACGGCTGAAGCTTTCTTT
d_gene: -; abundance: -; j_gene: TRBJ2-1; v_gene: TRBV7-9; CDR3aa: CASSLVRVGLMGHEQFF; CDR3nt: TGTGCCAGCAGCTTAGTCCGCGTGGGTCTAATGGGTCACGAGCAGTTCTTC
d_gene: -; abundance: -; j_gene: TRBJ2-5; v_gene: TRBV18; CDR3aa: CASSPGETQYF; CDR3nt: TGTGCCAGCTCACCAGGGGAGACCCAGTACTTC
d_gene: -; abundance: -; j_gene: TRBJ2-7; v_gene: TRBV5-6; CDR3aa: CASSPLGGRRSYEQYF; CDR3nt: TGTGCCAGCAGCCCACTCGGAGGCCGGCGGAGCTACGAGCAGTACTTC
d_gene: -; abundance: -; j_gene: TRBJ2-5; v_gene: TRBV18; CDR3aa: CASSPPPSNQETQYF; CDR3nt: TGTGCCAGCTCACCACCCCCCAGCAACCAAGAGACCCAGTACTTC
d_gene: TRBD2; abundance: -; j_gene: TRBJ2-1; v_gene: TRBV19; CDR3aa: CASSEPGLASEQFF; CDR3nt: TGTGCCAGTAGTGAGCCGGGACTAGCGTCCGAGCAGTTCTTC
d_gene: -; abundance: -; j_gene: TRBJ1-2; v_gene: TRBV5-6; CDR3aa: CASSLRASDGYTF; CDR3nt: TGTGCCAGCAGCTTGCGGGCGAGTGATGGCTACACCTTC
d_gene: -; abundance: -; j_gene: TRBJ1-2; v_gene: TRBV28; CDR3aa: CASSLGHRGYTF; CDR3nt: TGTGCCAGCAGTCTCGGCCACAGGGGCTACACCTTC
d_gene: TRBD2; abundance: -; j_gene: TRBJ2-1; v_gene: TRBV7-3; CDR3aa: CASSPRTSGHNEQFF; CDR3nt: TGTGCCAGCAGCCCGCGGACTAGCGGCCACAATGAGCAGTTCTTC
d_gene: TRBD1; abundance: -; j_gene: TRBJ1-2; v_gene: TRBV28; CDR3aa: CAIDWLRDRGPGYTF; CDR3nt: TGTGCCATCGACTGGCTCCGGGACAGGGGACCTGGCTACACCTTC